This is a list of T cell receptor beta chains from one sample in a study of post-analysis software for immune sequencing data. TCRdb called the PCR reads again in MiXCR, with one record for every CDR3 protein. The sample lists roughly 650,000 distinct CDR3 sequences; more than 50% were seen once. Sequenced: blood. The receptor source for this set is a girl aged 2-10 years with multiple sclerosis. Each CDR3 is given with its conserved first and last residue. The D gene is left open where the match is weak. For some rows the clone size is stated as once, few or many, or as a class when expanded; others skip it.

TRBV12-3/TRBV12-4	TRBJ2-5	-	-	TGTGCCAGCAGTCCCAACGCCCAAGAGACCCAGTACTTC	CASSPNAQETQYF
TRBV6-6	TRBJ2-5	few	TRBD1	TGTGCCAGCAGTTACCAACGGACAGGAGAGACCCAGTACTTC	CASSYQRTGETQYF
TRBV12-5	TRBJ2-7	-	-	TGTGCTAGTGGCTTCGGTACGGGGTTAGGAATGGGCTACGAGCAGTACTTC	CASGFGTGLGMGYEQYF
TRBV15	TRBJ2-5	-	-	TGTGCCACCAGCAGAGATCCCCAGCAAGAGACCCAGTACTTC	CATSRDPQQETQYF
TRBV5-1	TRBJ1-5	-	-	TGCGCCAGCAGCTCGATGCCCGGGGGCGCGGGTCAGCCCCAGCATTTT	CASSSMPGGAGQPQHF
TRBV25-1	TRBJ1-1	-	-	TGTGCCAGCAGTGATGGGTACGGTCGAACCGCTGAAGCTTTCTTT	CASSDGYGRTAEAFF
TRBV20-1	TRBJ2-3	-	TRBD2	TGCAGTGCTAGTGTCCCAGCGGGGGGCGGTAGCACAGATACGCAGTATTTT	CSASVPAGGGSTDTQYF
TRBV6-1	TRBJ2-1	-	TRBD2	TGTGCCAGCAGTGCCGCCGGGACCCTACTAGCGGGAGCGCACGGCTACAATGCGCAGTTCTTC	CASSAAGTLLAGAHGYNAQFF
TRBV10-3	TRBJ2-5	-	-	TGTGCCATCAGAGTAGGGGACTCTGCTCAGGAGACCCAGTACTTC	CAIRVGDSAQETQYF
TRBV4-1	TRBJ2-5	-	-	TGCGCCAGCAGCCAGTCGCGGGCTTCGGGGACCCAGTACTTC	CASSQSRASGTQYF
TRBV6-6	TRBJ1-1	-	-	TGTGCCAGCGGGACGCACCCGATGAACACTGAAGCTTTCTTT	CASGTHPMNTEAFF
TRBV20-1	TRBJ1-2	-	-	TGCAGTGCTAAGGCGTCCCTCAGACCCCAAGGCTACACCTTC	CSAKASLRPQGYTF
TRBV3-1	TRBJ1-2	-	TRBD1	TGTGCCAGCACCAACAAGGACAGGGCGACTGGCTACACCTTC	CASTNKDRATGYTF
TRBV11-2	TRBJ2-7	many	-	TGTGCCAGCAGCATGACACGAGGAACCGAGCAGTACTTC	CASSMTRGTEQYF
TRBV10-2	TRBJ2-1	-	TRBD2	TGCGCCAGCAGTCCCCGGGAGGGGAGCTCCTACAATGAGCAGTTCTTC	CASSPREGSSYNEQFF
TRBV5-1	TRBJ1-2	-	-	TGCGCCAGCAGTCGACTGGATACCGGCGGTGGAGGCTACACCTTC	CASSRLDTGGGGYTF
TRBV10-2	TRBJ2-1	-	TRBD2	TGCGCCAGCAGGAGGGCTAGCGGTACTTACAATGAGCAGTTCTTC	CASRRASGTYNEQFF
TRBV12-3/TRBV12-4	TRBJ2-1	few	-	TGTGCCAGCGTTGTTCAGGATTCCTACAATGAGCAGTTCTTC	CASVVQDSYNEQFF
TRBV29-1	TRBJ2-1	-	-	TGCAGCTCCAGCGGGGACACCTACAATGAGCAGTTCTTC	CSSSGDTYNEQFF
TRBV20-1	TRBJ1-2	few	TRBD1	TGCAGGGTTTCTAGGTTGACAGGGCTGGATGGCTACACCTTC	CRVSRLTGLDGYTF
TRBV5-4	TRBJ2-1	-	TRBD2	TGTGCCAGCAGCTTGGGGGAGGGGTTAGCGTCAAGCTCCTACAATGAGCAGTTCTTC	CASSLGEGLASSSYNEQFF
TRBV6-1	TRBJ1-2	-	-	TGTGCCAGCAGATCTGCAATTATAGGATCGGGACGGCCCACATCCGATGGCTACACCTTC	CASRSAIIGSGRPTSDGYTF
TRBV7-6	TRBJ2-3	-	-	TGTGCCAGCAGCGGCCGGGACACATACCGCACAGATACGCAGTATTTT	CASSGRDTYRTDTQYF
TRBV4-1	TRBJ2-5	few	-	TGCGCCAGCAGCCGGGTATTAAAAGAGACCCAGTACTTC	CASSRVLKETQYF
TRBV20-1	TRBJ1-1	-	TRBD1	TGCAGTGCTATATACAGGGGAAACACTGAAGCTTTCTTT	CSAIYRGNTEAFF
TRBV29-1	TRBJ1-2	-	-	TGCAGCGTTGAAGGGGTAGTAGACTATGGCTACACCTTC	CSVEGVVDYGYTF
TRBV6-6	TRBJ2-7	-	-	TGTGCCAGCAGCCAAACTCAGTACGAGCAGTACTTC	CASSQTQYEQYF
TRBV29-1	TRBJ2-1	-	-	TGCAGCGTTGAAGATCTATCTGGGACACCCCACAATGAGCAGTTCTTC	CSVEDLSGTPHNEQFF
TRBV20-1	TRBJ2-4	-	-	TGCAGTGCTAGAGATCTCGGGGAACTAGCCAAAAACATTCAGTACTTC	CSARDLGELAKNIQYF
TRBV4-3	TRBJ2-5	-	-	TGCGCCAGCAGCCAAGAAAGGACTAGGGGGGTTCATGAGCAGTACTTC	CASSQERTRGVHEQYF
TRBV3-1	TRBJ2-3	few	TRBD2	TGTGCCAGCAGCCAAATTAGCGGGTCCGGTACAGATACGCAGTATTTT	CASSQISGSGTDTQYF
TRBV20-1	TRBJ1-1	-	-	TGCAGTGCTAGTGTCCCAGGGAGGTCGGGGGCTTTCTTT	CSASVPGRSGAFF